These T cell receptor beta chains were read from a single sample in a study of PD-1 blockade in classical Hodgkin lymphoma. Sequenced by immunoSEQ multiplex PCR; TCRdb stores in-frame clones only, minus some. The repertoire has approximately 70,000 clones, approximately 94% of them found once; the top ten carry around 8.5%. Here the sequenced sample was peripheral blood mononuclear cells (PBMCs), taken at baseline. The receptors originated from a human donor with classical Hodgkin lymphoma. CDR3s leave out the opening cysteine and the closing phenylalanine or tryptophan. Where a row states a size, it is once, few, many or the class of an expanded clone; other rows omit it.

CDR3aa: AWTQGAAF
abundance: NA
v_gene: TRBV30
j_gene: TRBJ1-1

CDR3aa: ASSSSGTDTQY
abundance: NA
v_gene: TRBV5-1
j_gene: TRBJ2-3

CDR3aa: ASSLVPTSGDSYQETQY
abundance: NA
v_gene: TRBV5-5
j_gene: TRBJ2-5

CDR3aa: ASSQGADTQY
abundance: NA
v_gene: TRBV28
j_gene: TRBJ2-3

CDR3aa: ASSDRASQPQH
abundance: NA
v_gene: TRBV27
j_gene: TRBJ1-5

CDR3aa: ASSSRTSGLDEQY
abundance: NA
v_gene: TRBV5-1
j_gene: NA

CDR3aa: ASSFWTGGGEKLF
abundance: NA
v_gene: TRBV11-2
j_gene: TRBJ1-4

CDR3aa: ASSSTLRGDLYNEQF
abundance: NA
v_gene: TRBV9
j_gene: TRBJ2-1

CDR3aa: ASSLGSGQGLSYEQY
abundance: once
v_gene: TRBV7-2
j_gene: TRBJ2-7

CDR3aa: ASSGLAGGQETQY
abundance: NA
v_gene: TRBV2
j_gene: TRBJ2-5

CDR3aa: ASSSGQGRETQY
abundance: NA
v_gene: TRBV7-9
j_gene: TRBJ2-5

CDR3aa: ASSPGGLGPGNTIY
abundance: NA
v_gene: TRBV2
j_gene: TRBJ1-3

CDR3aa: ASSRDYFTNTGELF
abundance: NA
v_gene: TRBV13
j_gene: TRBJ2-2

CDR3aa: ASSLRRGGAEEPQH
abundance: NA
v_gene: TRBV7-9
j_gene: TRBJ1-5